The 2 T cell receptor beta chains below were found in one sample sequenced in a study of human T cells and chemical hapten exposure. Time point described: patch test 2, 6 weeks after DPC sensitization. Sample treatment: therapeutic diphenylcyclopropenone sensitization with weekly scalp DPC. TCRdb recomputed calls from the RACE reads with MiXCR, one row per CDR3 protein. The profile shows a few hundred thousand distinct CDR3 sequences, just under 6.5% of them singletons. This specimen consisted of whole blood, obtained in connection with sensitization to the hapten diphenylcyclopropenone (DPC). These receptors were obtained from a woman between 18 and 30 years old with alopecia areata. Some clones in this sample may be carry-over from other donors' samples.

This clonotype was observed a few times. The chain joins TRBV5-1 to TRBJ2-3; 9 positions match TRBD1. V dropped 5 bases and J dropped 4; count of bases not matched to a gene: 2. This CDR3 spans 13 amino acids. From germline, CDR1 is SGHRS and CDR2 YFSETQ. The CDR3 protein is CASRTGGSDTQYF. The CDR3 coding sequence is TGCGCCAGCAGGACAGGGGGGTCAGATACGCAGTATTTT.

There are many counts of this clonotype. Here the CDR3 reads CASAVQGHQPQHF. In DNA, the CDR3 is TGTGCCAGCGCCGTACAGGGCCATCAGCCCCAGCATTTT. The rearrangement joins TRBV6-6 to TRBJ1-5, with a possible D match to TRBD1 (6 bases). Germline V gives CDR1 MNHNY, CDR2 SVGAGI (reference sequence). Between the trimmed V and J ends, which lost 8 bases and 5 bases, there was a span of 13 bases. The CDR3 covers 13 residues.